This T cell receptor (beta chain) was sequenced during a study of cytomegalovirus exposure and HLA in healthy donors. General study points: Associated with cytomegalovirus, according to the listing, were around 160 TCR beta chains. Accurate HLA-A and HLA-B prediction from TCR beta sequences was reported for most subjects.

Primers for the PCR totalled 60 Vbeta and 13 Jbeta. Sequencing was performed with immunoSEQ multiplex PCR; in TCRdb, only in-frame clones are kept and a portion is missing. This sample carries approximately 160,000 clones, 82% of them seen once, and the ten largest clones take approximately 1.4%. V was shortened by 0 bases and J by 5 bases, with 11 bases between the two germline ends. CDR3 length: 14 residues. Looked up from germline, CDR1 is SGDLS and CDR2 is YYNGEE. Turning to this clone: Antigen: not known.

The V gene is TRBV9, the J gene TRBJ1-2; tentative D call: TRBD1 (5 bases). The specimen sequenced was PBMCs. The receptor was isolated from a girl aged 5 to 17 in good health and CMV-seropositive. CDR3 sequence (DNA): TGTGCCAGCAGCGTAGAATCGGGGGGGTATGGCTACACCTTC. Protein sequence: CASSVESGGYGYTF.